What follows is one T cell receptor beta chain and its context. Its antigen is still unknown. Its ends do not fully match the called genes, so a read error is possible. Produced via immunoSEQ multiplex PCR; TCRdb's table is partial and in-frame only. The sample yields approximately 420,000 clones, roughly nine tenths seen once. This record belongs to a study of Ad26.COV2.S vaccination and SARS-CoV-2 variants. Study overall: The authors gave Ad26.COV2.S intramuscularly, either once or twice 56 days apart. General observations from the study: The study found higher spike-specific TCR breadth in vaccine than placebo recipients. Measures of TCR breadth and depth may have fallen short of total T cell responses.

As for treatment: approximately 18 received Ad26.COV2.S at low or high dose, single or two shots; roughly five received placebo; per-sample allocation not given. Sample collection was performed on day 63 after the first vaccine or placebo injection. This TCR derives from a person between 18 and 65 years old who received the Ad26.COV2.S COVID-19 vaccine or a placebo. The specimen comprised peripheral blood, sampled in a trial of Ad26.COV2.S vaccine versus placebo.

This CDR3 is CASSPRGANEKLFF. DNA of the CDR3: TGTGCCAGCTCCCCACGGGGGGCTAATGAAAAACTGTTTTTT. The rearrangement uses TRBV18 and TRBJ1-4; maybe TRBD1 (5 bases). Germline V CDR1 and CDR2: KGHSH, LQKENI. The CDR3 is 14 amino acids.